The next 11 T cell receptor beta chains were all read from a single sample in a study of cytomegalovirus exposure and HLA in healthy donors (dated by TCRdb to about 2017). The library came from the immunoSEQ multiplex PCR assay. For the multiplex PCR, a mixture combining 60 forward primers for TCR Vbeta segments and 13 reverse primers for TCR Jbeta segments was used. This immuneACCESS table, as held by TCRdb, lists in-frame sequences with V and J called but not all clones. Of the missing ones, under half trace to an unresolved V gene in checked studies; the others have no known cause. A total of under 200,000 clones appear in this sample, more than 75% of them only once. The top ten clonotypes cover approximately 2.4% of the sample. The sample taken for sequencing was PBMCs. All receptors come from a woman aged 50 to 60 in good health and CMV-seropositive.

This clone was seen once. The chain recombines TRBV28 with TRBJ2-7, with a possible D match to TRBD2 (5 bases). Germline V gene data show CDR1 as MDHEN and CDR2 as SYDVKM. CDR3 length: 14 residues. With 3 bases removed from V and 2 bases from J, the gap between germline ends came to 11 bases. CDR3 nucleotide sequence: TGTGCCAGCAGTTTGACTTGGCGGGCCTACGAGCAGTACTTC. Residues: CASSLTWRAYEQYF.

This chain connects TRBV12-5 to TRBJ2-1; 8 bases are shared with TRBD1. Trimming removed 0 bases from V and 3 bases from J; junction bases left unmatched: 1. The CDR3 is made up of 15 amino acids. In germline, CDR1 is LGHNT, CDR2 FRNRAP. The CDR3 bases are TGTGCTAGTGGTTTGGTCGGGACAGGCTACAATGAGCAGTTCTTC. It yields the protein CASGLVGTGYNEQFF.

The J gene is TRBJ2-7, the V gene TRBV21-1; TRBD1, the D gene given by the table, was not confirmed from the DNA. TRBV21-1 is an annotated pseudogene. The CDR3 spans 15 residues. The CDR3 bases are TGTGCCAGCAGCAAAGCCCCCGACAGGGCCTACGAGCAGTACTTC. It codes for CASSKAPDRAYEQYF.

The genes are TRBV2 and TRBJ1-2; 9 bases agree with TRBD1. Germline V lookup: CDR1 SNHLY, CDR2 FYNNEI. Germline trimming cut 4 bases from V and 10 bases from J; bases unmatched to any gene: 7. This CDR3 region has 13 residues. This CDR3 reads CASSADRGRPYTF. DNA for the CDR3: TGTGCCAGCAGTGCTGACAGGGGGAGGCCCTACACCTTC. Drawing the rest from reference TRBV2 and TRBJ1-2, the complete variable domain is EPEVTQTPSHQVTQMGQEVILRCVPISNHLYFYWYRQILGQKVEFLVSFYNNEISEKSEIFDDQFSVERPDGSNFTLKIRSTKLEDSAMYFCASSADRGRPYTFGSGTRLTVV.

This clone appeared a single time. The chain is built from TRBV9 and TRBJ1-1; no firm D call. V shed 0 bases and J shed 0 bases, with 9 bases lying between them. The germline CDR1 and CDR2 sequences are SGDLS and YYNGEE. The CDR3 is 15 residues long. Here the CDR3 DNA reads TGTGCCAGCAGCGTAGTGGGCCAGGTGAACACTGAAGCTTTCTTT. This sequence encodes CASSVVGQVNTEAFF. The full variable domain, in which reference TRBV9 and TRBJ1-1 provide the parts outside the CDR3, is DSGVTQTPKHLITATGQRVTLRCSPRSGDLSVYWYQQSLDQGLQFLIQYYNGEERAKGNILERFSAQQFPDLHSELNLSSLELGDSALYFCASSVVGQVNTEAFFGQGTRLTVV.

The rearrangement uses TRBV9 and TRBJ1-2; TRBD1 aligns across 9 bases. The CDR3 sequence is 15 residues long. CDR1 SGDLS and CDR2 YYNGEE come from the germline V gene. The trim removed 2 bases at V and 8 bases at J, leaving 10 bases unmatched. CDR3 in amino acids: CASSVGQQGAGGYTF. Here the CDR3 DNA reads TGTGCCAGCAGCGTGGGGCAACAGGGGGCTGGAGGCTACACCTTC.

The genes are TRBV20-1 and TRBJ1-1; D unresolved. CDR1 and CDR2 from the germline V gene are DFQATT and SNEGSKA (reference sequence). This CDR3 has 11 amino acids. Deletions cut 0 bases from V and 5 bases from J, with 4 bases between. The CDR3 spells CSARDLTEAFF. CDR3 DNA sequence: TGCAGTGCTAGAGATCTTACTGAAGCTTTCTTT.

This chain's CDR3 is CASRDRTGPIYEQYF. Written as DNA, the CDR3 is TGCGCCAGCAGAGATAGGACAGGACCGATTTACGAGCAGTACTTC. The rearrangement uses TRBV5-1 and TRBJ2-5, with TRBD1 identical over 7 bases. The J call may be incorrect, as the DNA end agrees better with TRBJ2-7. The CDR3 covers 15 residues. Looked up from germline, CDR1 is SGHRS and CDR2 is YFSETQ.

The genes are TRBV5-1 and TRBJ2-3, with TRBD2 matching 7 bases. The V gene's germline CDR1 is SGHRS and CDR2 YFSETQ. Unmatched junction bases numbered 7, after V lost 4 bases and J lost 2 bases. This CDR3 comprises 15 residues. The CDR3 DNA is TGCGCCAGCAGCGGGGGGGAGTTTAACACAGATACGCAGTATTTT. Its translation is CASSGGEFNTDTQYF.

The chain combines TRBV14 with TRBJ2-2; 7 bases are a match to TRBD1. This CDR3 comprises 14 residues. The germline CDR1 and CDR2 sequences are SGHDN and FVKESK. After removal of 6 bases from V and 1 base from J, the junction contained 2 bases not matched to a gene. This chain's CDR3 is CASRRQGNTGELFF. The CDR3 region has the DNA TGTGCCAGCAGGCGACAGGGGAACACCGGGGAGCTGTTTTTT.

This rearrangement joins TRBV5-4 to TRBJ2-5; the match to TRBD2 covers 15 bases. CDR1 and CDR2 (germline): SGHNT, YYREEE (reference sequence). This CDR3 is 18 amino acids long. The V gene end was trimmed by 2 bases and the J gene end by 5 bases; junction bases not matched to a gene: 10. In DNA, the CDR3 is TGTGCCAGCAGCTTCCCCCCTGGGACTAGCGGGGGGCGGGAGACCCAGTACTTC. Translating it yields CASSFPPGTSGGRETQYF.